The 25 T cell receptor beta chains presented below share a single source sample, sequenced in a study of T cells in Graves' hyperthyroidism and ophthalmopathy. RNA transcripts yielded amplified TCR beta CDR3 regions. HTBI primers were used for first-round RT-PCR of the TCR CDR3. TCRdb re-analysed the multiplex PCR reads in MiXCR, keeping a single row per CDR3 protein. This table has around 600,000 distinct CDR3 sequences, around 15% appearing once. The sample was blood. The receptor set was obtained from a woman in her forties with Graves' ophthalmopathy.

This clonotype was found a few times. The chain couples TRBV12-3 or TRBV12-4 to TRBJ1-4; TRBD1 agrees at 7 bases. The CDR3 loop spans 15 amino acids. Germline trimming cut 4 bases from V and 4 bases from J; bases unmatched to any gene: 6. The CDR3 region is CASSSIRQGNEKLFF. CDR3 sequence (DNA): TGTGCCAGCAGTTCCATACGACAGGGTAATGAAAAACTGTTTTTT.

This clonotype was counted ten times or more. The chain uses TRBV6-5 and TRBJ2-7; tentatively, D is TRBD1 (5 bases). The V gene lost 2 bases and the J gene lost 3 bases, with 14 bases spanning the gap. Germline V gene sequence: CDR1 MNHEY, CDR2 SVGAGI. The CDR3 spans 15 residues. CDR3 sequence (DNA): TGTGCCAGCAGTTACAGGGGTTCCCGTGGCTACGAGCAGTACTTC. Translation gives CASSYRGSRGYEQYF.

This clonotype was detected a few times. The CDR3, as DNA: TGTGCCAGCAGCTTCGGGGGAACAGGGTATGGGCAGTACTTC. Translating it yields CASSFGGTGYGQYF. This chain uses TRBV5-6 with TRBJ2-7; possibly TRBD1 or TRBD2 for D (6 bases each). This CDR3 is 14 amino acids long. Germline assignment: CDR1 SGHDT and CDR2 YYEEEE. Trimming took 2 bases from V and 9 from J, leaving 18 bases between them.

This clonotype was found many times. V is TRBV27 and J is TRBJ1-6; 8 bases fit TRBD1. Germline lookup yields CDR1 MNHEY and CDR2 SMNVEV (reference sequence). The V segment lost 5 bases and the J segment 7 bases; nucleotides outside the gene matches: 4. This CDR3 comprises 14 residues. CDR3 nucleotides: TGTGCCAGCAGTGGGACAGGTTGGAATTCACCCCTCCACTTT. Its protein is CASSGTGWNSPLHF.

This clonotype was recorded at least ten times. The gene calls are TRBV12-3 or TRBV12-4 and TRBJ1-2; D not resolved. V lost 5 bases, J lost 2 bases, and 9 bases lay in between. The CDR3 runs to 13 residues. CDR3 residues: CASSPLTNYGYTF. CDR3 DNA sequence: TGTGCCAGCAGTCCGTTGACAAACTATGGCTACACCTTC.

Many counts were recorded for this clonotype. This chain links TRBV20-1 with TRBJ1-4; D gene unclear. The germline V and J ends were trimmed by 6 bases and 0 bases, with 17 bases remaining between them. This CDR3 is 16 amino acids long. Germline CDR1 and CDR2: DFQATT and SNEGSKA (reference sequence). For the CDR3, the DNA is TGCAGTGCCCGAGTAGGCCTCGGGGCAACTAATGAAAAACTGTTTTTT. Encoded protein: CSARVGLGATNEKLFF.

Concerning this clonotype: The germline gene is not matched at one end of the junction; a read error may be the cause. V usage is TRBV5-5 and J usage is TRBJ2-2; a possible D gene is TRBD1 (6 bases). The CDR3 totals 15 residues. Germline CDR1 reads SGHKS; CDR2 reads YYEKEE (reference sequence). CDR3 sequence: CASSRTGMNTGELFF. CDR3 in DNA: TGCGCCAGCAGCCGTACAGGGATGAACACCGGGGAGCTGTTTTTT. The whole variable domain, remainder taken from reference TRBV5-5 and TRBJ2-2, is DAGVTQSPTHLIKTRGQQVTLRCSPISGHKSVSWYQQVLGQGPQFIFQYYEKEERGRGNFPDRFSARQFPNYSSELNVNALLLGDSALYLCASSRTGMNTGELFFGEGSRLTVL.

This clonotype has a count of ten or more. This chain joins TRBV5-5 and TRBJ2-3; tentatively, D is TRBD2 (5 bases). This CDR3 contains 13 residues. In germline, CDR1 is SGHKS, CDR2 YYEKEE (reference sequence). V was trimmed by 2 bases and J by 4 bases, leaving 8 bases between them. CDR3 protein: CASSLLVPDTQYF. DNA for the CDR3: TGTGCCAGCAGCTTACTAGTTCCAGATACGCAGTATTTT.

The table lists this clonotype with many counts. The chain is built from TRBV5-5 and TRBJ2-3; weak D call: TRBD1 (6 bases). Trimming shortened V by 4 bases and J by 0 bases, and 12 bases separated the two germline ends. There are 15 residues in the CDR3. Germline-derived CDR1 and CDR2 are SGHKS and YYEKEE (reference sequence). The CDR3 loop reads CASSETGISTDTQYF. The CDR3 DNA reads TGTGCCAGCAGCGAGACAGGAATCAGCACAGATACGCAGTATTTT. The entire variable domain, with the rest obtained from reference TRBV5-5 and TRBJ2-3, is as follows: DAGVTQSPTHLIKTRGQQVTLRCSPISGHKSVSWYQQVLGQGPQFIFQYYEKEERGRGNFPDRFSARQFPNYSSELNVNALLLGDSALYLCASSETGISTDTQYFGPGTRLTVL.

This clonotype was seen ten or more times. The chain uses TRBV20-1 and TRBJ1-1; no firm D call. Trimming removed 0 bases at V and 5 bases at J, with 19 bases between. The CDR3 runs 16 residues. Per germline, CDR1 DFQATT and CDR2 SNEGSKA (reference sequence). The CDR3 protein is CSAREKAGVILTEAFF. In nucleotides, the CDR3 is TGCAGTGCTAGAGAGAAAGCTGGGGTGATTTTAACTGAAGCTTTCTTT.

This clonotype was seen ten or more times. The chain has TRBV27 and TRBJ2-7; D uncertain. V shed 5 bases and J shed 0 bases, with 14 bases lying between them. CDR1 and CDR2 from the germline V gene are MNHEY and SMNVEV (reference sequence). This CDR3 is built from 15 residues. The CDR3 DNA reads TGTGCCAGCAGTCCCCCGGGCTACCTCTCCTACGAGCAGTACTTC. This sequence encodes CASSPPGYLSYEQYF.

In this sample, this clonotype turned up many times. CDR3 DNA sequence: TGTGCCAGCAGTTCTCGTGGGCAGGGTCAGCCCCAGCATTTT. As protein: CASSSRGQGQPQHF. The chain employs TRBV2 and TRBJ1-5; D perhaps matches TRBD1 (5 bases). This CDR3 comprises 14 residues. Germline CDR1 and CDR2: SNHLY and FYNNEI. Deletions cut 5 bases from V and 6 bases from J, with 14 bases between.

The CDR3 loop reads CASRKIQRQGAGEQYF. CDR3 DNA: TGTGCCAGCAGAAAAATTCAGCGACAGGGGGCTGGCGAGCAGTACTTC. The chain recombines TRBV11-2 with TRBJ2-7; TRBD1 matches at 10 bases. The junction had 14 bases not matched to a gene; V was cut back by 6 bases and J by 6 bases. Germline V gene sequence: CDR1 SGHAT, CDR2 FQNNGV. There are 16 residues in the CDR3.

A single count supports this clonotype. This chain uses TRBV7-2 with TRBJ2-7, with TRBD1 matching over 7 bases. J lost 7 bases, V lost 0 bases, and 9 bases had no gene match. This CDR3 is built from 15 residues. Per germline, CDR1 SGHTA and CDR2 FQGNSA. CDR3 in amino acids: CASSLARGPAAEQYF. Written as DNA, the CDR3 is TGTGCCAGCAGCTTAGCGAGGGGGCCAGCGGCGGAGCAGTACTTC. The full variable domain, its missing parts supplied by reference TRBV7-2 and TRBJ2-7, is GAGVSQSPSNKVTEKGKDVELRCDPISGHTALYWYRQSLGQGLEFLIYFQGNSAPDKSGLPSDRFSAERTGGSVSTLTIQRTQQEDSAVYLCASSLARGPAAEQYFGPGTRLTVT.

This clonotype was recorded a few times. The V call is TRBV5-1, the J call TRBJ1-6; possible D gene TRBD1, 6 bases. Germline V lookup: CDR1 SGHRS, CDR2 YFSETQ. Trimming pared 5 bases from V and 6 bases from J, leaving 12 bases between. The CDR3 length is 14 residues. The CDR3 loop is CASSPGQSNSPLHF. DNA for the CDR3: TGCGCCAGCAGTCCTGGACAGAGTAATTCACCCCTCCACTTT.

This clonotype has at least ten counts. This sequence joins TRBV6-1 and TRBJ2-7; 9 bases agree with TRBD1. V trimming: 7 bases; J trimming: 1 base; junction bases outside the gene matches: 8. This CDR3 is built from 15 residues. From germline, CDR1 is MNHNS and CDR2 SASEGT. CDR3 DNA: TGTGCCAGCATCAGCCGGGACAGGGTTTCCTACGAGCAGTACTTC. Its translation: CASISRDRVSYEQYF.

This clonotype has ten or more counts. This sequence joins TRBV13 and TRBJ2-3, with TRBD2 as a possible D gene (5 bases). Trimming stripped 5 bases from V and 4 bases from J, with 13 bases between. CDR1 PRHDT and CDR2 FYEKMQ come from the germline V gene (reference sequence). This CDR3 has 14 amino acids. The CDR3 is CASSPWGSADTQYF. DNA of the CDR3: TGTGCCAGCAGCCCGTGGGGTAGCGCAGATACGCAGTATTTT.

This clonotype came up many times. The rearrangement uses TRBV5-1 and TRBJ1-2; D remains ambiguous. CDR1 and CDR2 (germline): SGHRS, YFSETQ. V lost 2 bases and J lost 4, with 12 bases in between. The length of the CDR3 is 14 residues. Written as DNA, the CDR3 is TGCGCCAGCAGCTTATGGGGAGAAAGCTATGGCTACACCTTC. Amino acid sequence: CASSLWGESYGYTF.

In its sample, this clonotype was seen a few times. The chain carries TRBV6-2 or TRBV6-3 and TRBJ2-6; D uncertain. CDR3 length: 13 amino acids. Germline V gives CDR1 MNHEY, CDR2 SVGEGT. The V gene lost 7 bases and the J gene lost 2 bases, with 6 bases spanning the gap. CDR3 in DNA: TGTGCCAGCAAAGGTACTGGGGCCAACGTCCTGACTTTC. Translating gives CASKGTGANVLTF.

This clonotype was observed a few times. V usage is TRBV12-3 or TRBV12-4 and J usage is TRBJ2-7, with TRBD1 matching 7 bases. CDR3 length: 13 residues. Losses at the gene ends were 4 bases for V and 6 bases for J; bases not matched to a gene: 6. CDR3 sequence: CASSYRQGSEQYF. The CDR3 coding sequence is TGTGCCAGCAGTTACAGACAGGGAAGCGAGCAGTACTTC.

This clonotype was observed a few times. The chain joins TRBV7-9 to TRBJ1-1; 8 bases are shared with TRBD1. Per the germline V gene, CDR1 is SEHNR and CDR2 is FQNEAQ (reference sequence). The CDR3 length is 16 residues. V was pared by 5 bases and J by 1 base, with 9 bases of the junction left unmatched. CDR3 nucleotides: TGTGCCAGCAGCGGAAGACCCGGGACAGGGAACACTGAAGCTTTCTTT. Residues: CASSGRPGTGNTEAFF.

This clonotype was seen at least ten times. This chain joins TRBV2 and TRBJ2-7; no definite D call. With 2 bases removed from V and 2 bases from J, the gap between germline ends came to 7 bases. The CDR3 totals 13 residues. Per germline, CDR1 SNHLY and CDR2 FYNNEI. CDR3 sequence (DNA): TGTGCCAGCAGTGAACAGATCACCTACGAGCAGTACTTC. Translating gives CASSEQITYEQYF.

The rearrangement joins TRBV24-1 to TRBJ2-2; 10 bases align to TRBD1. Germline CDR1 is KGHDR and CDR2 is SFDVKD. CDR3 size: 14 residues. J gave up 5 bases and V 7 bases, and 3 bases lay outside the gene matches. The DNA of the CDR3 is TGTGCCACCAGGGGGACAGGGGAAACCGGGGAGCTGTTTTTT. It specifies CATRGTGETGELFF.

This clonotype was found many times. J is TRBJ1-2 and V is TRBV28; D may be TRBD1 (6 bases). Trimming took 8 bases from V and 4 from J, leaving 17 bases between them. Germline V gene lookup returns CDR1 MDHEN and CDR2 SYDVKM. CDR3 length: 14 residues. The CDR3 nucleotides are TGTGCCAGCTTCCGGGGGGCGTTATCCTATGGCTACACCTTC. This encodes CASFRGALSYGYTF.

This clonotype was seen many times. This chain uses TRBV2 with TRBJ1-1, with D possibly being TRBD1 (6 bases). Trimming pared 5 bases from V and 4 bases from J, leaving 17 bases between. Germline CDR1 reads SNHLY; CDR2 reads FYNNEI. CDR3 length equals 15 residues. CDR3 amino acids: CASSTLGGQGTEAFF. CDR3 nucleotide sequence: TGTGCCAGCAGTACCCTTGGGGGGCAAGGCACTGAAGCTTTCTTT.